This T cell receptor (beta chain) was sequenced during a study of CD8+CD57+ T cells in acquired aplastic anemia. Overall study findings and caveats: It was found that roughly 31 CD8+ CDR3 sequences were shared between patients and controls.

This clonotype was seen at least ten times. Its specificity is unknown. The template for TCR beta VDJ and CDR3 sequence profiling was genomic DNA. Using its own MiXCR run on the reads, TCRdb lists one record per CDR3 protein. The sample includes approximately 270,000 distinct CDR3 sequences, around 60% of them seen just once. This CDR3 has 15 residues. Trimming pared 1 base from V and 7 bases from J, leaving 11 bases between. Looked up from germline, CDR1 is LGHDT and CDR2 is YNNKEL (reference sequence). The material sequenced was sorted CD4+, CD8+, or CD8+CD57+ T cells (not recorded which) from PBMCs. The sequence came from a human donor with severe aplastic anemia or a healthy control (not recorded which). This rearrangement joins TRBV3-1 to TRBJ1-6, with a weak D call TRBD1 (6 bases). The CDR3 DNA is TGTGCCAGCAGCCAAGCGACAGGTCAGAATTCACCCCTCCACTTT. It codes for CASSQATGQNSPLHF.